What follows describes a single TCR beta chain. These data are taken from a study of T cell changes during pregnancy in multiple sclerosis. Assay: immunoSEQ multiplex PCR; the TCRdb copy retains only in-frame clones and omits some. This sample has 40,000 to 60,000 clones, with approximately 92% found just once. The CDR3 loop spans 15 amino acids. V lost 3 bases to trimming and J lost 4 bases; unmatched junction nucleotides: 8. Germline-derived CDR1 and CDR2 are LGHNA and YSLEER. This sequence was found in a female donor with multiple sclerosis, enrolled in a pregnancy study. V and J are TRBV4-3 and TRBJ1-2, with 7 positions matching TRBD1. This sample comprised CD4+ T cells from peripheral blood mononuclear cells, obtained in the third trimester of pregnancy. CDR3 sequence: CASSQGQTPFYGYTF. Written as DNA, the CDR3 is TGCGCCAGCAGCCAGGGACAGACACCCTTCTATGGCTACACCTTC.